The 5 T cell receptor beta chains given below trace back to one sample, sequenced in a study of spatial heterogeneity in lung cancer. Study-wide results and caveats: The study found that expanded intratumoral alpha and beta TCR counts tracked tumor mutation counts.

The time point was: sample taken at primary tumor resection. TCRdb reprocessed the 5' RACE reads via MiXCR and lists one record per CDR3 protein. Found here are approximately 13,000 distinct CDR3 sequences, 5.1% of them singletons; the top ten hold approximately 25%. These receptors' antigens are unknown. The sample consisted of lung tumor tissue, taken at surgery. The receptors were sampled from a male donor with early-stage non-small cell lung cancer.

This clonotype has ten or more counts. This beta chain was picked up by a library intended for alpha chains and is off target, so its count carries little meaning. J is TRBJ1-5 and V is TRBV6-2 or TRBV6-3; TRBD1 might be the D (5 bases). V was cut by 5 bases and J by 1 base, with 21 bases left in between. This CDR3 has 18 amino acids. Germline V CDR1 and CDR2: MNHEY, SVGEGT. This CDR3 is CASSPPRTLGQSNQPQHF. DNA for the CDR3: TGTGCCAGCAGTCCCCCTAGGACACTGGGGCAGAGCAATCAGCCCCAGCATTTT.

This clonotype has a count of ten or more. This beta chain turned up in a library designed for alpha chains; as an off-target read, its abundance says little. The genes are TRBV18 and TRBJ1-1, with D tentatively TRBD1 (5 bases). The V and J ends lost 3 bases and 11 bases respectively, with 25 bases between them. Germline V CDR1 and CDR2: KGHSH, LQKENI. The CDR3 is made up of 16 amino acids. The CDR3: CASSPNTGLRSGGAFF. CDR3 bases: TGTGCCAGCTCACCTAATACCGGCCTGAGGTCGGGGGGGGCTTTCTTT.

This clonotype is categorized as medium-sized. Little can be read into the size of this beta chain, an off-target read in a library designed for alpha chains. The genes are TRBV5-1 and TRBJ1-1; no clear D. The CDR3 spans 15 residues. Trimming took 1 base from V and 1 from J, leaving 11 bases between them. Germline CDR1 and CDR2: SGHRS and YFSETQ. CDR3 residues: CASSLSRLGNTEAFF. The CDR3 nucleotides read TGCGCCAGCAGCTTGTCGAGATTGGGGAACACTGAAGCTTTCTTT.

This clonotype was picked up many times. With the library built for alpha chains, this beta chain is off target and its frequency is not meaningful. V usage is TRBV5-1 and J usage is TRBJ1-6, with D perhaps matching TRBD1 (6 bases). This CDR3 has 13 residues. V shed 2 bases and J shed 8 bases, with 8 bases lying between them. Looked up from germline, CDR1 is SGHRS and CDR2 is YFSETQ. CDR3 bases: TGCGCCAGCAGCTTCCGGACAGATTCACCCCTCCACTTT. Amino acids: CASSFRTDSPLHF. Filled out from reference TRBV5-1 and TRBJ1-6, the complete variable domain reads KAGVTQTPRYLIKTRGQQVTLSCSPISGHRSVSWYQQTPGQGLQFLFEYFSETQRNKGNFPGRFSGRQFSNSRSEMNVSTLELGDSALYLCASSFRTDSPLHFGNGTRLTVT.

The sample holds many counts of this clonotype. Being off target in a library aimed at alpha chains, this beta chain has a size of little meaning. The rearrangement uses TRBV4-1 and TRBJ1-5, with D unresolved. Germline loops: CDR1 MGHRA, CDR2 YSYEKL. The CDR3 length is 14 residues. Trimming left V 0 bases short and J 9 bases short, with 12 bases between. The CDR3 reads CASSQDQLQRPQHF. CDR3 nucleotides: TGCGCCAGCAGCCAAGATCAGCTTCAGCGGCCCCAGCATTTT.